The 3 T cell receptor beta chains given below trace back to one sample, sequenced in a study of neurological immune-mediated disorders. TCRdb reanalysed the 5' RACE reads using MiXCR and keeps one entry per CDR3 protein. This table holds about 60,000 distinct CDR3 sequences, around 3.8% found once. Material: PBMCs. These receptors all come from a woman aged 45-60 years with multiple sclerosis.

This clonotype appeared many times. V is TRBV24-1 and J is TRBJ2-5, with TRBD2 identical over 7 bases. Germline V CDR1 and CDR2: KGHDR, SFDVKD. With V trimmed by 3 bases and J by 4 bases, 4 bases remained unmatched. This CDR3 has 14 amino acids. In DNA, the CDR3 is TGTGCCACCAGTGATACGGGGGGACGAGAGACCCAGTACTTC. Its protein product is CATSDTGGRETQYF.

This clonotype was found many times. The V gene is TRBV7-2, the J gene TRBJ1-6; D call uncertain. CDR1 is SGHTA and CDR2 is FQGNSA in the germline V gene. The germline V and J ends were trimmed by 5 bases and 9 bases, with 14 bases remaining between them. The CDR3 has 14 amino acids. The CDR3 protein is CASSLGPGLSPLHF. CDR3 bases: TGTGCCAGCAGCCTCGGGCCAGGCCTTTCACCCCTCCACTTT.

This clonotype was observed many times. The V and J genes are TRBV7-2 and TRBJ1-6; 7 bases agree with TRBD1. J was trimmed by 7 bases and V by 5 bases; bases with no gene match: 8. The length of the CDR3 is 15 residues. CDR1 SGHTA and CDR2 FQGNSA come from the germline V gene. In DNA form, the CDR3 reads TGTGCCAGCAGCCTCGCACAGGGGAGCAATTCACCCCTCCACTTT. Encoded protein: CASSLAQGSNSPLHF.